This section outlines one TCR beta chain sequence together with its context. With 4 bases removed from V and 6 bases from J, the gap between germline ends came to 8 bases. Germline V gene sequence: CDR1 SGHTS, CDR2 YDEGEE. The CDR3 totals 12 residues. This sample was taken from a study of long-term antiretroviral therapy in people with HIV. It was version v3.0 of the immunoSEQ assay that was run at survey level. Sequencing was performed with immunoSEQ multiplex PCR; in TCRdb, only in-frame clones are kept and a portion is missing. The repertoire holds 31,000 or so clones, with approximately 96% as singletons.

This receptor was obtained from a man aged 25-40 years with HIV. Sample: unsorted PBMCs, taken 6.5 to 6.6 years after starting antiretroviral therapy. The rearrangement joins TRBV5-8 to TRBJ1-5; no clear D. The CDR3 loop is CASSPDRQPQHF. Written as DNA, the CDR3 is TGTGCCAGCAGCCCGGACCGTCAGCCCCAGCATTTT. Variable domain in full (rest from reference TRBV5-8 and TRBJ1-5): EAGVTQSPTHLIKTRGQQATLRCSPISGHTSVYWYQQALGLGLQFLLWYDEGEERNRGNFPPRFSGRQFPNYSSELNVNALELEDSALYLCASSPDRQPQHFGDGTRLSIL.